A selection of T cell receptor beta chains follows, all from one sample in a study of shared clonotypes between healthy human individuals. TCRdb keeps only in-frame clones here, not all; method: immunoSEQ multiplex PCR. The table has fewer than 3 million clones, 85% to 95% seen once. Sequenced material: naive CD4+ T cells from PBMCs. These receptor sequences come from a man aged 18 to 30 in good health. Some clones in this sample may be carry-over from other donors' samples. Each CDR3 is given without its conserved first and last residue. Each record gives: J gene, V gene, CDR3 protein.

TRBJ2-1 TRBV5-4 ASSPTGDRTYNEQF
TRBJ2-5 TRBV5-1 ASSYLTSGMEETQY
TRBJ1-1 TRBV4-1 ASRPPLYPLGPNTEAF
TRBJ1-5 TRBV28 ASSPMGYYSNQPQH
TRBJ1-5 TRBV27 ASSPVRNQPQH
TRBJ2-2 TRBV11-2 ASSLGLAAANTGELF
TRBJ1-5 TRBV5-1 ASSLGTLDQPQH
TRBJ2-3 TRBV6-5 ASSSGTGGVDTQY
TRBJ2-1 TRBV18 ASSSPVPHEQF
TRBJ1-5 TRBV7-6 ASSLAGQGGQPQH
TRBJ1-5 TRBV19 ASSAHWGQPQH
TRBJ2-3 TRBV6-6 ASSRNSVAVDTQY
TRBJ2-7 TRBV27 ASRLAGGSYEQY
TRBJ1-6 TRBV10-3 AIGTSDNSPLH
TRBJ2-1 TRBV4-1 ASSQEGATSAYNEQF
TRBJ2-7 TRBV6-6 ASSESGRTYEQY
TRBJ2-7 TRBV6-6 ASRGQGNFYEQY
TRBJ1-5 TRBV2 ASRSGQGNQPQH
TRBJ1-4 TRBV5-4 ASSRPGAEKLF
TRBJ1-2 TRBV7-3 ASSLGSGYT
TRBJ1-2 TRBV28 ASRPPTGANYGYT
TRBJ1-1 TRBV6-1 ASTQGLKAREAF
TRBJ2-1 TRBV2 ATKRTETSGRRLEQF
TRBJ1-4 TRBV28 ASSQGRAEKLF
TRBJ1-5 TRBV28 ASSNGGPGPPPQH
TRBJ1-3 TRBV28 ASSLVAFDRGDGNTIY
TRBJ1-1 TRBV10-1 ASSDQSQGEAF
TRBJ2-6 TRBV9 ASSVARPSGANVLT
TRBJ2-3 TRBV11-2 ASSWGGRDFSTDTQY
TRBJ1-2 TRBV15 ATSRGGSAAYGYT
TRBJ1-5 TRBV5-1 ASSLLDSTNQPQH
TRBJ2-1 TRBV14 ASSELTWSSYNEQF
TRBJ1-2 TRBV7-9 ASTDWAQRVYGYT
TRBJ2-2 TRBV10-2 ASTRTSYTGELF
TRBJ2-5 TRBV5-1 ASSLDRVRETQY
TRBJ1-1 TRBV7-2 ASSLQGRYTEAF
TRBJ2-2 TRBV28 ASSPGGTGGVGGELF
TRBJ2-1 TRBV5-1 ASSGGANEQF
TRBJ2-7 TRBV2 ASSEGKNQQY
TRBJ2-3 TRBV27 ASSLSLGASGSDTQY
TRBJ2-2 TRBV5-4 ASSPGTRTGELF
TRBJ2-1 TRBV5-1 ASSRTTGGNEQF
TRBJ2-4 TRBV28 ASSPSGIAKNIQY
TRBJ2-7 TRBV7-2 ASSLESLAGAYEQY
TRBJ2-3 TRBV28 ASTNSGRAVTDTQY